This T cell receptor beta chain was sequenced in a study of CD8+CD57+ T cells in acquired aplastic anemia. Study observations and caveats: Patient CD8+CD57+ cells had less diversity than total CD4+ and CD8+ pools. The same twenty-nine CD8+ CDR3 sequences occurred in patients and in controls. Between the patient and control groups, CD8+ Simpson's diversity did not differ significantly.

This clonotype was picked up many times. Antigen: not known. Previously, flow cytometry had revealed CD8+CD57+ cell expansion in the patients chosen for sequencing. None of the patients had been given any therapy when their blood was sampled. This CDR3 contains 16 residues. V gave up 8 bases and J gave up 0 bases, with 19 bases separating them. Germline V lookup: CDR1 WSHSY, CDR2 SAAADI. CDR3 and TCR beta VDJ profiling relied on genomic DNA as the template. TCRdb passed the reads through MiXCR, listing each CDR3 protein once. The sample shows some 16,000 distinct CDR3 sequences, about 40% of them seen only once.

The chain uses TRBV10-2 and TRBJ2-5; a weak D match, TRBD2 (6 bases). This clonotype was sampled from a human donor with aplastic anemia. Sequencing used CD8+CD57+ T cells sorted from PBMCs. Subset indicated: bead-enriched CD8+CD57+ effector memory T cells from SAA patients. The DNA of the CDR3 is TGCGCCAGCGCCCCCTCAGGGACTTACCACCAAGAGACCCAGTACTTC. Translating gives CASAPSGTYHQETQYF.